Detailed here is one TCR beta chain. Per the authors' pipeline: Reference gene primer amplification gave estimated nucleated cell counts. Method: immunoSEQ multiplex PCR; TCRdb's copy keeps in-frame clones and lacks some. The DNA was the basis for D and trimming; V, J and clone size are from that table. The table records 400,000 or so clones, 70% to 90% of them present only once. The sample comes from a study of blood T cell repertoires in COVID-19. About the research overall: From the United States, Italy and Spain came samples of acute and convalescent COVID-19. PBMCs, B-cell-depleted T cells, or T cells provided the cDNA or gDNA that made up the material.

Sequenced sample: peripheral blood. The TCR originated in a human donor in a cohort sampled during active COVID-19.

The CDR3 DNA reads as TGCGCCAGCAGCCAAACCTACCGGGAAAACTACAATGAGCAGTTCTTC. The encoded protein is CASSQTYRENYNEQFF. The chain carries TRBV4-1 and TRBJ2-1; TRBD2 might be the D (5 bases). The CDR3 totals 16 residues. The germline V and J ends were trimmed by 2 bases and 3 bases, with 14 bases remaining between them. In germline, CDR1 is MGHRA, CDR2 YSYEKL.